This is a list of T cell receptor beta chains from one sample in a study of early T cells in non-severe SARS-CoV-2 infection. MiXCR, applied by TCRdb to the 5' RACE reads, yields one record per CDR3 protein. The profile covers some 85,000 distinct CDR3 sequences, with roughly 15% appearing a single time and around 1.5% taken by the ten largest. Sequenced material: whole blood. The receptors were sampled from an adult who was a healthcare worker with PCR-confirmed SARS-CoV-2 infection or an uninfected control (not recorded which). The CDR3 runs from the conserved cysteine through the conserved F or W. The order of the fields is D gene, V gene, J gene, clone size, CDR3 protein, CDR3 DNA. The D gene is left open where the match is weak. Rows may omit the clone size; those that give it use once, few, many or a size class.

NA,TRBV19,TRBJ1-5,many,CASSHGDSNQPQHF,TGTGCCAGTAGTCATGGGGATAGCAATCAGCCCCAGCATTTT
NA,TRBV27,TRBJ1-6,few,CASKDPYNSPLHF,TGTGCCAGCAAGGATCCGTATAATTCACCCCTCCACTTT
NA,TRBV9,TRBJ2-2,NA,CASGGTGELFF,TGTGCCAGCGGAGGGACCGGGGAGCTGTTTTTT
TRBD1,TRBV4-3,TRBJ2-7,NA,CASSKRQGIYEQYF,TGCGCCAGCAGCAAACGACAGGGAATCTACGAGCAGTACTTC
TRBD1,TRBV29-1,TRBJ2-7,few,CSVDGQGAEQYF,TGCAGCGTTGACGGACAGGGGGCCGAGCAGTACTTC
NA,TRBV30,TRBJ2-3,few,CAWSAKTDTQYF,TGTGCCTGGAGCGCCAAGACAGATACGCAGTATTTT
TRBD1,TRBV9,TRBJ1-2,NA,CASSGGTAGLYGYTF,TGTGCCAGCAGCGGCGGGACAGCGGGGCTCTATGGCTACACCTTC
TRBD2,TRBV12-3/TRBV12-4,TRBJ2-7,few,CASSLGGLARSSYEQYF,TGTGCCAGCAGTTTGGGGGGACTAGCGAGGAGCTCCTACGAGCAGTACTTC
NA,TRBV6-5,TRBJ1-3,NA,CASSYSRVFSGNTIYF,TGTGCCAGCAGTTACTCCAGGGTGTTCTCTGGAAACACCATATATTTT
TRBD1,TRBV18,TRBJ2-5,few,CASSPRAMIDRAVKETQYF,TGTGCCAGCTCACCGAGGGCGATGATCGACAGGGCCGTCAAGGAGACCCAGTACTTC
NA,TRBV2,TRBJ1-1,NA,CASRGYGNLNTEAFF,TGTGCCAGCAGGGGGTACGGGAACCTGAACACTGAAGCTTTCTTT
NA,TRBV6-4,TRBJ2-2,NA,CASSDRYTGELFF,TGTGCCAGCAGTGACAGATACACCGGGGAGCTGTTTTTT
TRBD2,TRBV5-1,TRBJ2-2,many,CASSLGSAGARSMNTGELFF,TGCGCCAGCAGCTTGGGGTCAGCGGGGGCCCGATCGATGAACACCGGGGAGCTGTTTTTT
TRBD2,TRBV10-3,TRBJ2-3,NA,CAIKASGGTDTQYF,TGTGCCATCAAGGCTAGCGGGGGAACAGATACGCAGTATTTT
NA,TRBV12-3/TRBV12-4,TRBJ2-7,NA,CASSLGGAEQYF,TGTGCCAGCAGTTTAGGCGGGGCCGAGCAGTACTTC
NA,TRBV20-1,TRBJ1-4,many,CSASLAGVREKLFF,TGCAGTGCTAGTCTGGCGGGGGTGCGTGAAAAACTGTTTTTT
NA,TRBV30,TRBJ2-1,many,CAWRVGAYEQFF,TGTGCCTGGAGGGTCGGGGCCTATGAGCAGTTCTTC
NA,TRBV5-1,TRBJ2-1,NA,CASSAGGRSYNEQFF,TGCGCCAGCAGCGCCGGGGGCCGCTCCTACAATGAGCAGTTCTTC
NA,TRBV5-1,TRBJ1-1,many,CASSYQGPDSTEAFF,TGCGCCAGCAGCTACCAGGGGCCCGATAGCACTGAAGCTTTCTTT
TRBD1,TRBV5-1,TRBJ1-3,NA,CASSSAPGTGGSGNTIYF,TGCGCCAGCAGCTCTGCCCCCGGGACAGGGGGCTCTGGAAACACCATATATTTT
NA,TRBV29-1,TRBJ1-1,NA,CSVGYTEAFF,TGCAGCGTTGGGTACACTGAAGCTTTCTTT
TRBD2,TRBV10-2,TRBJ2-1,few,CASSESGSGGLLAF,TGCGCCAGCAGTGAGTCGGGTAGCGGGGGGCTCTTAGCCTTC
TRBD1,TRBV7-6,TRBJ1-2,many,CASSLSAGTGGYTF,TGTGCCAGCAGCTTAAGCGCCGGGACAGGGGGCTACACCTTC
NA,TRBV7-8,TRBJ2-1,many,CASSSHRTSGEQFF,TGTGCCAGCAGCTCTCACAGGACGTCCGGTGAGCAGTTCTTC
TRBD1,TRBV20-1,TRBJ2-6,few,CSATGQGVTGANVLTF,TGCAGTGCTACGGGACAGGGGGTGACTGGGGCCAACGTCCTGACTTTC
NA,TRBV6-5,TRBJ2-7,many,CASSYSGRPYEQYF,TGTGCCAGCAGTTACTCGGGCAGACCCTACGAGCAGTACTTC
NA,TRBV24-1,TRBJ2-3,few,CATSDSHKDTQYF,TGTGCCACCAGTGATTCCCACAAGGATACGCAGTATTTT
NA,TRBV20-1,TRBJ2-3,many,CSARGAGAQGYNTQYF,TGCAGTGCTAGGGGGGCCGGGGCTCAGGGTTACAATACGCAGTATTTT
NA,TRBV6-5,TRBJ1-1,many,CASSPSFRNTEAFF,TGTGCCAGCAGTCCGAGCTTTCGGAACACTGAAGCTTTCTTT
TRBD1,TRBV5-6,TRBJ2-1,few,CASSLEGQGASNEQFF,TGTGCCAGCAGCTTGGAGGGGCAGGGGGCTTCCAATGAGCAGTTCTTC
NA,TRBV6-2/TRBV6-3,TRBJ2-1,few,CASGTYNEQFF,TGTGCCAGCGGAACCTACAATGAGCAGTTCTTC
NA,TRBV7-2,TRBJ1-3,few,CASSLAGGMPNTIYF,TGTGCCAGCAGCTTAGCGGGGGGGATGCCAAACACCATATATTTT
TRBD2,TRBV11-2,TRBJ2-7,many,CASSPRTSAYEQYF,TGTGCCAGCAGCCCACGGACTAGCGCCTACGAGCAGTACTTC
NA,TRBV6-5,TRBJ1-2,NA,CASSRRSGANYGYTF,TGTGCCAGCAGTCGCAGGAGTGGGGCTAACTATGGCTACACCTTC
TRBD1,TRBV7-2,TRBJ2-3,many,CASSLPTGTGTTSTDTQYF,TGTGCCAGCAGCCTCCCCACCGGGACAGGCACAACGAGCACAGATACGCAGTATTTT
NA,TRBV3-1,TRBJ1-6,many,CASSQDRAGNSPLHF,TGTGCCAGCAGCCAAGATCGAGCAGGGAATTCACCCCTCCACTTT
NA,TRBV29-1,TRBJ2-1,many,CSVDEPQGVQQFF,TGCAGCGTGGACGAACCACAGGGAGTCCAGCAGTTCTTC
NA,TRBV7-9,TRBJ2-7,few,CASGDGSYEQYF,TGTGCCAGCGGAGACGGTTCCTACGAGCAGTACTTC
NA,TRBV6-2/TRBV6-3,TRBJ1-6,few,CASSFSFKGSSYNSPLHF,TGTGCCAGCAGTTTTTCGTTCAAGGGAAGCTCCTATAATTCACCCCTCCACTTT
TRBD2,TRBV20-1,TRBJ2-1,many,CSHSGGASNEQFF,TGCAGCCACAGCGGGGGGGCGAGCAATGAGCAGTTCTTC
NA,TRBV30,TRBJ2-5,few,CAYRWGVVETQYF,TGTGCCTACCGTTGGGGAGTGGTAGAGACCCAGTACTTC
TRBD1,TRBV5-1,TRBJ1-1,NA,CASSPDRGMTEAFF,TGCGCCAGCAGCCCGGACAGGGGCATGACTGAAGCTTTCTTT
NA,TRBV20-1,TRBJ2-5,many,CSAIPQETQYF,TGCAGTGCTATCCCCCAAGAGACCCAGTACTTC
NA,TRBV5-6,TRBJ1-4,NA,CASSLGQGMGEKLFF,TGTGCCAGCAGCCTGGGGCAGGGGATGGGCGAAAAACTGTTTTTT
NA,TRBV9,TRBJ1-2,NA,CASSVKQFDYGYTF,TGTGCCAGCAGCGTAAAACAGTTTGACTATGGCTACACCTTC
NA,TRBV7-8,TRBJ1-6,few,CASSQWGGSYNSPLHF,TGTGCCAGCAGCCAATGGGGGGGGTCCTATAATTCACCCCTCCACTTT
NA,TRBV20-1,TRBJ1-4,many,CSAKAASGANEKLFF,TGCAGTGCTAAAGCCGCCTCAGGGGCTAATGAAAAACTGTTTTTT
TRBD2,TRBV12-3/TRBV12-4,TRBJ2-7,many,CASSTPRLAGASYHYEQYF,TGTGCCAGCAGCACTCCCCGACTAGCGGGGGCCTCATACCACTACGAGCAGTACTTC
NA,TRBV4-2,TRBJ2-3,few,CASSQGRRLPTDTQYF,TGTGCCAGCAGCCAAGGAAGGAGGCTTCCGACAGATACGCAGTATTTT
TRBD1,TRBV3-1,TRBJ1-6,NA,CASSRAPGQGTSPLHF,TGTGCCAGCAGCCGGGCCCCGGGACAGGGAACTTCACCCCTCCACTTT
TRBD1,TRBV20-1,TRBJ1-5,many,CSPATGGAGQPQHF,TGCAGTCCAGCGACAGGGGGCGCCGGGCAGCCCCAGCATTTT
TRBD1,TRBV5-1,TRBJ2-7,many,CASSPGKGQGHYEQYF,TGCGCCAGCAGCCCAGGGAAGGGACAGGGACACTACGAGCAGTACTTC
NA,TRBV20-1,TRBJ1-5,many,CSANQGRNNQPQHF,TGCAGTGCTAACCAGGGACGGAACAATCAGCCCCAGCATTTT
NA,TRBV29-1,TRBJ1-2,many,CSVEGGRYGYTF,TGCAGCGTTGAAGGGGGTCGGTATGGCTACACCTTC
TRBD2,TRBV6-2/TRBV6-3,TRBJ2-2,many,CASSYTTSGGAFGLFF,TGTGCCAGCAGTTATACCACTAGCGGGGGAGCCTTCGGGCTGTTTTTT
TRBD2,TRBV24-1,TRBJ2-7,many,CATSAGTSGGAETYEQYF,TGTGCCACCAGTGCAGGGACTAGCGGGGGGGCCGAGACCTACGAGCAGTACTTC
NA,TRBV20-1,TRBJ1-1,NA,CSASKTEAFF,TGCAGTGCGTCGAAGACTGAAGCTTTCTTT
NA,TRBV10-3,TRBJ1-1,NA,CAIGALDTEAFF,TGTGCCATCGGGGCCCTTGACACTGAAGCTTTCTTT
NA,TRBV6-5,TRBJ1-2,many,CASRSRTHSLDGYTF,TGTGCCAGCAGATCGAGGACACACTCCCTCGATGGCTACACCTTC